The source of this T cell receptor (beta chain) is a study of CD8+ T cells in alopecia areata. In the study overall: Scalp area affected, as a percentage, set the severity score of treated patients. The study, taken as a whole, reports: Higher clonality and more expanded CD8+ clones appeared in lesional than normal scalp.

A word on this clone: Its antigen is not identified.

Deletions cut 4 bases from V and 4 bases from J, with 13 bases between. This CDR3 has 14 amino acids. Germline lookup yields CDR1 LGHNA and CDR2 YNFKEQ. As for treatment: oral pan-JAK inhibitor, 5-10 mg twice daily. Separation by sorting yielded CD4+ and CD8+ T cells from PBMCs. RNA, once extracted, was reverse transcribed into cDNA for use as the sequencing template. Using immunoSEQ multiplex PCR, the repertoire was profiled, and TCRdb retains in-frame clones only, with some absent. Here the sample spans fewer than 150,000 clones, 75% to 85% being singletons. V is TRBV4-2 and J is TRBJ2-5; D tentatively fits TRBD1 or TRBD2 (5 bases each). This TCR was sampled from a human donor with alopecia areata. The input for sequencing was CD8+ T cells sorted from blood, taken at week 4, from a patient treated with tofacitinib. The CDR3 reads CASSPVGGPETQYF. DNA of the CDR3: TGTGCCAGCAGCCCGGTTGGGGGTCCAGAGACCCAGTACTTC.